This T cell receptor beta chain was obtained from a study of T cells expressing NK-cell markers. About the study: It was sorted CD3+CD56-NKG2C+, CD3+CD56+NKG2C- and CD3+CD56+NKG2C+ T cells that provided the TCR beta repertoires.

A 5'RACE template switching approach incorporating UMIs was used to make TCR beta cDNA. For each CDR3 protein, TCRdb gives one entry from its re-call of the 5' RACE reads, without DNA. This sample's clone table lists hundreds of thousands of distinct CDR3 sequences. Germline values: CDR1 DFQATT, CDR2 SNEGSKA (reference sequence). This CDR3 is built from 13 residues. The V call is TRBV20-1, the J call TRBJ1-1. The receptor's source is a woman between 18 and 69 years old in good health. Material: blood T cells: a sorted CD56 or NKG2C T cell subset, CD4+ or CD8+ T cells, or bulk PBMC T cells (not recorded which). The CDR3 here is CSAGRQPNTEAFF.